Sequencing of this T cell receptor beta chain was carried out in a study of shared clonotypes between healthy human individuals. Study summary: Donors, aged 18 to 49, were a couple of women and a few men. Study results and limitations: Non-shared clonotypes had lower generation probabilities than clonotypes shared by all four sorted-subset donors.

Each subset's genomic DNA was split evenly across several immunoSEQ plates. The table came from immunoSEQ multiplex PCR; TCRdb's copy has only in-frame clones and leaves some out. The sample consists of 950,000 to 1,100,000 clones, approximately 68% of them appearing once. The donors, all of them Caucasian adults, lived in Nashville, Tennessee. Of note for this clone: Antigen specificity is unknown.

From germline, CDR1 is SGHDT and CDR2 YYEEEE. CDR3 size: 15 residues. The trim removed 3 bases at V and 4 bases at J, leaving 8 bases unmatched. The specimen sequenced was memory CD4+ T cells sorted from blood. Subset here: CD45RA-negative fraction. This clonotype was obtained from a man between 18 and 29 years old in good health. The chain is built from TRBV5-6 and TRBJ2-5, with 8 nucleotides matching TRBD1. The CDR3 DNA sequence: TGTGCCAGCAGCTCCCCGGACAGGGAAGGAGAGACCCAGTACTTC. This encodes CASSSPDREGETQYF.